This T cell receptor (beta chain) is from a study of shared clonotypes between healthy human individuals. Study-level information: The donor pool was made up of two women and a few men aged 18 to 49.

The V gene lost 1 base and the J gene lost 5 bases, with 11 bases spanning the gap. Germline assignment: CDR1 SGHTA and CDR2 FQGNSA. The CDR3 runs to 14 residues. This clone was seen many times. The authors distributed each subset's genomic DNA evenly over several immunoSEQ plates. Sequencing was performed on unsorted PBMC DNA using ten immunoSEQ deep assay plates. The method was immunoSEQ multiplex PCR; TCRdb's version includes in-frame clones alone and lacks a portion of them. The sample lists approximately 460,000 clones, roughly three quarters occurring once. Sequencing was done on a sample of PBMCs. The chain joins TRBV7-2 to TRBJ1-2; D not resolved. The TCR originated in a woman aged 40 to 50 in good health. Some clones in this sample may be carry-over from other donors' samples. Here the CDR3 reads CASSLGRSTYGYTF. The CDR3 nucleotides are TGTGCCAGCAGCTTAGGGCGGAGTACTTATGGCTACACCTTC.